These 27 T cell receptor beta chains were sequenced from one sample in a study of cytomegalovirus exposure and HLA in healthy donors. Both 60 Vbeta primers and 13 Jbeta primers went into the PCR. Assay used: immunoSEQ multiplex PCR; TCRdb lists only in-frame clones, some missing. Of around 130,000 clones in the sample, 81% were seen once. Sample: PBMCs. The origin of the receptors is a woman in her thirties or forties in good health and CMV-seronegative.

The chain has TRBV7-2 and TRBJ2-7, with D tentatively TRBD2 (5 bases). The CDR3 runs 12 residues. The V and J ends lost 1 base and 6 bases respectively, with 7 bases between them. Per the germline V gene, CDR1 is SGHTA and CDR2 is FQGNSA. Here the CDR3 DNA reads TGTGCCAGCAGCTTAGGACGGGGCGAGCAGTACTTC. It encodes CASSLGRGEQYF.

The chain carries TRBV7-2 and TRBJ2-1; no clear D gene. The CDR3 loop spans 13 amino acids. V lost 1 base to trimming and J lost 4 bases, with 5 bases between them. CDR1 and CDR2 (germline): SGHTA, FQGNSA. CDR3 loop: CASSLDSYNEQFF. The CDR3 nucleotides read TGTGCCAGCAGCTTAGACAGTTACAATGAGCAGTTCTTC.

On this clone: One end of the junction does not line up with germline, which may come from a read error. The chain employs TRBV7-9 and TRBJ1-3; 9 bases are a match to TRBD1. The CDR3 sequence is 15 residues long. The germline gives CDR1 SEHNR, CDR2 FQNEAQ (reference sequence). The CDR3: CSSSPDRGFGNTIYF. DNA of the CDR3: TGTTCCAGCAGTCCGGACAGGGGCTTCGGAAACACCATATATTTT.

The rearrangement joins TRBV27 to TRBJ2-5; D ambiguous. The ends were cut back, 7 bases at V and 5 bases at J, with 8 bases in the middle. Germline V CDR1 and CDR2: MNHEY, SMNVEV (reference sequence). There are 11 residues in the CDR3. The CDR3 sequence: CASKSRETQYF. CDR3 nucleotides: TGTGCCAGCAAGTCACGGGAGACCCAGTACTTC.

The V gene is TRBV6-1, the J gene TRBJ1-4; 8 nucleotides align to TRBD1. After removal of 1 base from V and 5 bases from J, the junction contained 6 bases not matched to a gene. CDR1 is MNHNS, CDR2 SASEGT, per germline. The CDR3 loop spans 16 amino acids. CDR3 bases: TGTGCCAGCAGTGAAGTTCGGACAGGGTCAAATGAAAAACTGTTTTTT. This encodes CASSEVRTGSNEKLFF.

This chain connects TRBV7-2 to TRBJ1-2; 10 nucleotides match TRBD1. CDR3 length: 13 amino acids. With 5 bases clipped from V and 7 bases from J, the junction kept 4 bases outside the gene matches. CDR1 is SGHTA and CDR2 is FQGNSA in the germline V gene. The chain's CDR3 is CASSQGDRGGYTF. As DNA, the CDR3 is TGTGCCAGCAGCCAAGGGGACAGGGGTGGCTACACCTTC.

CDR3 nucleotide sequence: TGTGCCAGCAGCTTAGCGATGATAGCAAGCCAAGAGACCCAGTACTTC. It yields the protein CASSLAMIASQETQYF. The gene calls are TRBV7-2 and TRBJ2-5; D ambiguous. The CDR3 is made up of 16 amino acids. Trimming pared 0 bases from V and 1 base from J, leaving 12 bases between. Germline CDR1 and CDR2: SGHTA and FQGNSA.

This clone was detected a few times. V is TRBV29-1 and J is TRBJ1-1, with D unresolved. The V gene's germline CDR1 is SQVTM and CDR2 ANQGSEA. V lost 4 bases to trimming and J lost 8 bases, with 14 bases between them. There are 12 residues in the CDR3. The CDR3 nucleotides are TGCAGCGTTGTAGGGAGCCAGGCGGAAGCTTTCTTT. Translating gives CSVVGSQAEAFF.

The sample holds a few counts of this clone. The chain carries TRBV9 and TRBJ2-3; D ambiguous. V dropped 0 bases and J dropped 2 bases, with 13 bases sitting between them. Germline-derived CDR1 and CDR2 are SGDLS and YYNGEE. The CDR3 length is 16 residues. As DNA, the CDR3 is TGTGCCAGCAGCGTAGCGAGTCTAGTATTCACAGATACGCAGTATTTT. This translates into CASSVASLVFTDTQYF.

The chain carries TRBV18 and TRBJ2-3, with a tentative D call TRBD2 (6 bases). The CDR3 extends over 17 amino acids. Looked up from germline, CDR1 is KGHSH and CDR2 is LQKENI. Trimming stripped 4 bases from V and 0 bases from J, with 17 bases between. CDR3 region: CASSRKRLGGSTDTQYF. The CDR3 DNA sequence: TGTGCCAGCTCACGTAAACGTCTTGGGGGGAGCACAGATACGCAGTATTTT.

V and J are TRBV7-8 and TRBJ2-7; perhaps TRBD2 as D (6 bases). The CDR3 has 14 residues. V was shortened by 4 bases and J by 3 bases, with 13 bases between the two germline ends. Germline assignment: CDR1 SGHVS and CDR2 FQNEAQ. In DNA, the CDR3 is TGTGCCAGCAGCTCCGACTGGAGGGGCTACGAGCAGTACTTC. As protein: CASSSDWRGYEQYF.

The chain links TRBV5-4 to TRBJ2-7; D perhaps matches TRBD1 (8 bases). From germline, CDR1 is SGHNT and CDR2 YYREEE (reference sequence). Trimming removed 3 bases at V and 2 bases at J, with 18 bases between. The CDR3 sequence is 16 residues long. The CDR3 nucleotides are TGTGCCAGCAGCTGGGGGGGACAGGCTACTGCCTACGAGCAGTACTTC. Protein sequence: CASSWGGQATAYEQYF. The full variable domain, its missing parts supplied by reference TRBV5-4 and TRBJ2-7, is ETGVTQSPTHLIKTRGQQVTLRCSSQSGHNTVSWYQQALGQGPQFIFQYYREEENGRGNFPPRFSGLQFPNYSSELNVNALELDDSALYLCASSWGGQATAYEQYFGPGTRLTVT.

This sequence joins TRBV28 and TRBJ2-7; TRBD1 aligns across 7 bases. The trim removed 6 bases at V and 4 bases at J, leaving 9 bases unmatched. This CDR3 comprises 14 residues. CDR1 is MDHEN and CDR2 is SYDVKM in the germline V gene. Written as DNA, the CDR3 is TGTGCCAGCAGCCCCTGGGACAGTCGGTACGAGCAGTACTTC. Translation: CASSPWDSRYEQYF.

V usage is TRBV18 and J usage is TRBJ2-7; 8 nucleotides agree with TRBD1. This CDR3 is 15 amino acids long. V lost 3 bases to trimming and J lost 2 bases; unmatched junction nucleotides: 6. Germline CDR1 and CDR2: KGHSH and LQKENI. The CDR3 is CASSPGQGGTYEQYF. The CDR3 coding sequence is TGTGCCAGCTCACCTGGACAGGGTGGAACCTACGAGCAGTACTTC.

This clone was counted only a few times. V is TRBV2 and J is TRBJ2-7, with D perhaps TRBD1 (5 bases). The CDR3 runs 13 residues. V was pared by 2 bases and J by 2 bases, with 7 bases between. The germline V gene encodes CDR1 SNHLY and CDR2 FYNNEI. CDR3: CASSEQGPYEQYF. DNA for the CDR3: TGTGCCAGCAGTGAACAGGGCCCCTACGAGCAGTACTTC.

This chain links TRBV5-1 with TRBJ2-1, with D possibly matching TRBD1 (5 bases). V was trimmed by 0 bases and J by 2 bases, leaving 15 bases between them. The CDR3 has 17 amino acids. Germline CDR1 reads SGHRS; CDR2 reads YFSETQ. The CDR3 DNA is TGCGCCAGCAGCTTGGGCCTCGGCCAGGGTACCTACAATGAGCAGTTCTTC. Protein product: CASSLGLGQGTYNEQFF.

This chain links TRBV4-1 with TRBJ2-3; 16 bases agree with TRBD2. Unmatched junction bases numbered 9, after V lost 1 base and J lost 5 bases. This CDR3 has 19 amino acids. In germline, CDR1 is MGHRA, CDR2 YSYEKL. The DNA for the CDR3 is TGCGCCAGCAGCCAAGGGCCGGGACTAGCGGGGGGGCAGAAAGATACGCAGTATTTT. It codes for CASSQGPGLAGGQKDTQYF.

The chain is built from TRBV5-1 and TRBJ1-1; 8 nucleotides agree with TRBD1. Germline-derived CDR1 and CDR2 are SGHRS and YFSETQ. CDR3 size: 14 residues. Trimming at V came to 3 bases and at J to 1 base, leaving 2 bases not matched to a gene. The CDR3 nucleotides read TGCGCCAGCAGCTCCGGGACAGGGAACACTGAAGCTTTCTTT. Protein product: CASSSGTGNTEAFF.

In nucleotides, the CDR3 is TGTGCCAGTAGTATGGTGGGGGGGACTAATTCACCCCTCCACTTT. It codes for CASSMVGGTNSPLHF. The chain recombines TRBV19 with TRBJ1-6; possible D gene TRBD1, 5 bases. The CDR3 extends over 15 amino acids. Trimming cost V 3 bases and J 6 bases, with 12 bases left between them. CDR1 LNHDA and CDR2 SQIVND come from the germline V gene (reference sequence).

This clone showed up just once. V gene TRBV6-1 combines with J gene TRBJ2-1; the match to TRBD2 covers 13 bases. V was clipped by 6 bases and J by 5 bases; unmatched bases: 4. This CDR3 contains 15 residues. CDR1 and CDR2 from the germline V gene are MNHNS and SASEGT. CDR3 nucleotide sequence: TGTGCCAGCAGAGTACTAGCGGGGGGGAACAATGAGCAGTTCTTC. It translates to CASRVLAGGNNEQFF.

The CDR3 sequence is CAISLGGGEGGNEQFF. CDR3 coding DNA: TGTGCCATCTCCCTGGGAGGGGGGGAGGGCGGGAATGAGCAGTTCTTC. The chain employs TRBV5-3 and TRBJ2-1; possibly TRBD2 for D (7 bases). TRBV5-3 is classed as an ORF, of uncertain function. The CDR3 covers 16 residues. The germline V and J ends were trimmed by 9 bases and 7 bases, with 26 bases remaining between them.

The genes are TRBV7-9 and TRBJ1-3; TRBD1 matches 7 bases. Germline CDR1 SEHNR, CDR2 FQNEAQ (reference sequence). The J segment lost 4 bases and the V segment lost 4 bases, leaving 10 bases of the junction unmatched. CDR3 length: 16 amino acids. The CDR3, as DNA: TGTGCCAGCAGCTGGAACAGGGGCTTCACGGGAAACACCATATATTTT. It specifies CASSWNRGFTGNTIYF. Full variable domain (outside the CDR3, taken from reference TRBV7-9 and TRBJ1-3): DTGVSQNPRHKITKRGQNVTFRCDPISEHNRLYWYRQTLGQGPEFLTYFQNEAQLEKSRLLSDRFSAERPKGSFSTLEIQRTEQGDSAMYLCASSWNRGFTGNTIYFGEGSWLTVV.

This sequence joins TRBV19 and TRBJ1-1, with TRBD1 matching 9 bases. V lost 5 bases, J lost 1 base, and 5 bases stayed unmatched. CDR3 length: 15 amino acids. Germline V gene data show CDR1 as LNHDA and CDR2 as SQIVND (reference sequence). CDR3 loop: CASSPADRGNTEAFF. CDR3 bases: TGTGCCAGTAGTCCGGCGGACAGGGGGAACACTGAAGCTTTCTTT.

The rearrangement uses TRBV19 and TRBJ1-5; D gene uncertain. Between the trimmed V and J ends, which lost 3 bases and 0 bases, there was a span of 21 bases. The CDR3 spans 19 residues. Germline loops: CDR1 LNHDA, CDR2 SQIVND (reference sequence). As DNA, the CDR3 is TGTGCCAGTAGTATTAAAGCGGCAACTCATGTCTATAGCAATCAGCCCCAGCATTTT. This sequence encodes CASSIKAATHVYSNQPQHF.

This clone was counted between two and nine times. CDR3 DNA sequence: TGTGCCAGCAGTTTCGGACAGGGCTACGAGCAGTACTTC. Encoded protein: CASSFGQGYEQYF. The chain employs TRBV2 and TRBJ2-7; 8 bases map to TRBD1. The length of the CDR3 is 13 residues. Trimming took 5 bases from V and 3 from J; bases not matched to a gene: 3. Looked up from germline, CDR1 is SNHLY and CDR2 is FYNNEI.

The rearrangement joins TRBV9 to TRBJ2-5; a weak D match, TRBD2 (5 bases). Deletions cut 1 base from V and 1 base from J, with 8 bases between. Germline V gives CDR1 SGDLS, CDR2 YYNGEE. CDR3 length equals 14 residues. The CDR3 region is CASSVSLAQETQYF. The DNA for the CDR3 is TGTGCCAGCAGCGTAAGTCTAGCCCAAGAGACCCAGTACTTC.

The chain combines TRBV6-1 with TRBJ1-1; 9 bases are a match to TRBD1. The V gene's germline CDR1 is MNHNS and CDR2 SASEGT. V was pared by 6 bases and J by 4 bases, with 9 bases of the junction left unmatched. The CDR3 is 15 amino acids. CDR3 amino acids: CASSPRQGGFTEAFF. The CDR3 DNA follows: TGTGCCAGCAGCCCTCGACAGGGGGGTTTCACTGAAGCTTTCTTT.